What follows are 32 T cell receptor beta chains derived from one specimen sequenced in a study of T cells in Graves' hyperthyroidism and ophthalmopathy. The source material, RNA transcripts, was used to amplify TCR beta CDR3 regions. HTBI primers drove first-round RT-PCR of the TCR CDR3. TCRdb recomputed calls from the multiplex PCR reads with MiXCR, one row per CDR3 protein. Of around 290,000 distinct CDR3 sequences listed, about 13% are singletons. Sequenced material: blood. The receptors come from a woman aged 40-49 years with Graves' hyperthyroidism.

This clonotype was detected ten times or more. The CDR3 nucleotides are TGTGCCAGCAGTTTTGAGGGGAGCGGCTCCTACAATGAGCAGTTCTTC. It translates to CASSFEGSGSYNEQFF. J is TRBJ2-1 and V is TRBV27; D could derive from TRBD1 or TRBD2 (5 bases each). The V gene's germline CDR1 is MNHEY and CDR2 SMNVEV (reference sequence). Trimming pared 3 bases from V and 0 bases from J, leaving 12 bases between. The CDR3 has 16 amino acids.

The sample holds many counts of this clonotype. This CDR3 reads CASSFGLAEVHEQFF. The CDR3 DNA is TGTGCCAGCAGTTTTGGACTAGCGGAAGTCCATGAGCAGTTCTTC. This chain joins TRBV12-3 or TRBV12-4 and TRBJ2-1, with 10 bases lining up with TRBD2. There are 15 residues in the CDR3. The trim removed 3 bases at V and 8 bases at J, leaving 7 bases unmatched.

This clonotype occurred many times. The chain employs TRBV2 and TRBJ1-6, with D perhaps TRBD1 (5 bases). V lost 7 bases, J lost 5 bases, and 9 bases lay in between. Germline values: CDR1 SNHLY, CDR2 FYNNEI. CDR3 length equals 13 residues. The CDR3 DNA sequence: TGTGCCAGCACCGGGGCCGATAATTCACCCCTCCACTTT. Encoded protein: CASTGADNSPLHF.

This clonotype was seen at least ten times. The chain has TRBV28 and TRBJ2-1, with D possibly being TRBD2 (6 bases). The CDR3 contains 13 residues. Deletions cut 10 bases from V and 3 bases from J, with 13 bases between. The germline gives CDR1 MDHEN, CDR2 SYDVKM. As DNA, the CDR3 is TGTGCCATCTCGCCGGGAGACTACAATGAGCAGTTCTTC. Protein product: CAISPGDYNEQFF. The variable domain in full, completed from reference TRBV28 and TRBJ2-1, reads DVKVTQSSRYLVKRTGEKVFLECVQDMDHENMFWYRQDPGLGLRLIYFSYDVKMKEKGDIPEGYSVSREKKERFSLILESASTNQTSMYLCAISPGDYNEQFFGPGTRLTVL.

This clonotype was counted between two and nine times. The rearrangement uses TRBV6-1 and TRBJ2-1; maybe TRBD2 (6 bases). Germline V CDR1 and CDR2: MNHNS, SASEGT. V dropped 6 bases and J dropped 0 bases, with 21 bases sitting between them. The CDR3 consists of 18 residues. CDR3 sequence (DNA): TGTGCCAGCAGCCCCCCGGGGTTAGCGGAAAGCTCCTACAATGAGCAGTTCTTC. Translating gives CASSPPGLAESSYNEQFF.

This clonotype was detected ten times or more. V and J are TRBV9 and TRBJ2-5, with 10 bases fitting TRBD2. V lost 4 bases and J lost 3; bases outside the gene matches: 6. This CDR3 is 15 amino acids long. Germline lookup yields CDR1 SGDLS and CDR2 YYNGEE. The CDR3 protein is CASSTSGLAEETQYF. The CDR3 DNA follows: TGTGCCAGCAGCACCAGCGGACTAGCGGAAGAGACCCAGTACTTC.

This clonotype was counted ten times or more. The gene calls are TRBV20-1 and TRBJ2-1, with 8 bases fitting TRBD2. The junction had 6 bases not matched to a gene; V was cut back by 0 bases and J by 8 bases. Germline CDR1 reads DFQATT; CDR2 reads SNEGSKA (reference sequence). The CDR3 loop spans 14 amino acids. The CDR3 bases are TGCAGTGCTAGAGACGGGAGGGCCGGGGATGAGCAGTTCTTC. This translates into CSARDGRAGDEQFF.

This clonotype came up many times. The J gene is TRBJ2-7, the V gene TRBV5-1; 11 nucleotides align to TRBD2. Germline V gene sequence: CDR1 SGHRS, CDR2 YFSETQ. The CDR3 runs to 14 residues. V gave up 2 bases and J gave up 6 bases; unmatched junction bases: 4. CDR3: CASSFSGRGTEQYF. DNA for the CDR3: TGCGCCAGCAGCTTTAGCGGGAGGGGTACCGAGCAGTACTTC.

This clonotype was seen repeatedly, ten times or more. This chain links TRBV3-1 with TRBJ2-1; D is ambiguous. The CDR3 loop spans 13 amino acids. CDR1 is LGHDT and CDR2 is YNNKEL in the germline V gene (reference sequence). V shed 0 bases and J shed 5 bases, with 5 bases lying between them. CDR3 DNA: TGTGCCAGCAGCCAAGATCGGCACAATGAGCAGTTCTTC. This sequence encodes CASSQDRHNEQFF.

This clonotype was detected many times. The chain employs TRBV28 and TRBJ1-1; D possibly corresponds to TRBD1 (6 bases). The germline CDR1 and CDR2 sequences are MDHEN and SYDVKM. Trimming pared 2 bases from V and 11 bases from J, leaving 18 bases between. CDR3 length equals 14 residues. As DNA, the CDR3 is TGTGCCAGCAGTTTAGACAGGACCCGGGCAGGGGCTTTCTTT. It encodes CASSLDRTRAGAFF.

This clonotype was seen more than once but under ten times. The chain combines TRBV4-1 with TRBJ1-2, with D hard to call. This CDR3 is 16 amino acids long. The V end was cut by 0 bases, the J end by 5 bases, with 16 bases between. Germline V gene data show CDR1 as MGHRA and CDR2 as YSYEKL. The CDR3 DNA follows: TGCGCCAGCAGCCAAGAGTCCCGGACTGTAGGTTATGGCTACACCTTC. Translating gives CASSQESRTVGYGYTF.

The table lists this clonotype with many counts. The chain joins TRBV10-3 to TRBJ2-7; 9 bases match TRBD2. The trim removed 3 bases at V and 5 bases at J, leaving 11 bases unmatched. Germline V gives CDR1 ENHRY, CDR2 SYGVKD. The CDR3 is made up of 16 amino acids. CDR3 sequence: CAISDLGKTSGDEQYF. CDR3 nucleotide sequence: TGTGCCATCAGTGACCTCGGAAAGACTAGCGGCGACGAGCAGTACTTC.

This clonotype has at least ten counts. The J gene is TRBJ2-5, the V gene TRBV11-2; tentative D call: TRBD1 (6 bases). Trimming took off 5 bases at V and 2 bases at J, with 12 bases between the two ends. The CDR3 consists of 14 residues. Germline assignment: CDR1 SGHAT and CDR2 FQNNGV. The CDR3 bases are TGTGCCAGCAGCCCAGGACAGAGACAAGAGACCCAGTACTTC. Its protein is CASSPGQRQETQYF.

In this sample, this clonotype turned up a few times. CDR3 nucleotide sequence: TGTGCCAGCAGCCAAGATAAAGGAGCGGGAGGCCCAGGGGGTTCCGGGGAGCTGTTTTTT. It translates to CASSQDKGAGGPGGSGELFF. The chain links TRBV3-1 to TRBJ2-2; 9 nucleotides match TRBD2. Germline loops: CDR1 LGHDT, CDR2 YNNKEL (reference sequence). CDR3 length: 20 amino acids. Trimming removed 0 bases from V and 6 bases from J; junction bases left unmatched: 17.

In its sample, this clonotype was seen many times. As DNA, the CDR3 is TGTGCCAGCAGTTTTAGGGGTAGCGGGAGCCGATGGGCTAAAGAGACCCAGTACTTC. Encoded protein: CASSFRGSGSRWAKETQYF. The chain is built from TRBV28 and TRBJ2-5, with TRBD2 matching 9 bases. The V gene's germline CDR1 is MDHEN and CDR2 SYDVKM. The J segment lost 3 bases and the V segment lost 3 bases, leaving 17 bases of the junction unmatched. The CDR3 consists of 19 residues.

This clonotype was found many times. The chain is built from TRBV6-1 and TRBJ2-1; D might be TRBD1 or TRBD2, each matching 5 bases. The CDR3 has 14 amino acids. Germline V gene lookup returns CDR1 MNHNS and CDR2 SASEGT. Between the trimmed V and J ends, which lost 6 bases and 7 bases, there was a span of 16 bases. The CDR3 sequence: CASSPEGRSNEQFF. The DNA for the CDR3 is TGTGCCAGCAGCCCCGAGGGGAGATCGAATGAGCAGTTCTTC.

This clonotype was recorded at least ten times. This chain uses TRBV2 with TRBJ2-2, with 13 positions matching TRBD2. This CDR3 region has 17 residues. Germline CDR1 reads SNHLY; CDR2 reads FYNNEI. V shed 8 bases and J 4 bases; nucleotides not matched to a gene: 10. The CDR3 reads CASGKGLAGSSTGELFF. Written as DNA, the CDR3 is TGTGCCAGCGGTAAGGGACTAGCGGGATCGAGCACCGGGGAGCTGTTTTTT.

In this sample, this clonotype turned up many times. The chain links TRBV11-3 to TRBJ2-3; tentative D call: TRBD2 (6 bases). This CDR3 spans 15 amino acids. Germline CDR1 and CDR2: SGHNT and YENEEA. V lost 2 bases and J 3 bases, leaving 12 bases between the germline ends. Here the CDR3 DNA reads TGTGCCAGCAGCTTATACCCCGGGGGAACAGATACGCAGTATTTT. Protein product: CASSLYPGGTDTQYF.

In its sample, this clonotype was seen a few times. This may be a read error, as it is one base from a much larger clone. This chain connects TRBV12-3 or TRBV12-4 to TRBJ2-3, with TRBD2 matching 8 bases. The CDR3 spans 14 residues. CDR3 region: CASSLSGTADMQYF. In DNA form, the CDR3 reads TGTGCCAGCAGCCTTAGCGGGACGGCAGATATGCAGTATTTT.

In this sample, this clonotype turned up many times. This sequence may be a read error, since a much larger clone differs from it by one base. The chain uses TRBV12-3 or TRBV12-4 and TRBJ2-5; D remains ambiguous. Trimming took 7 bases from V and 3 from J, leaving 6 bases between them. The CDR3 extends over 11 amino acids. CDR3 nucleotides: TGTGCCAGCACCTCGGAAGAGACCCAGTACTTC. As protein: CASTSEETQYF.

This clonotype was detected many times. The V gene is TRBV7-8, the J gene TRBJ2-7; D unresolved. There are 15 residues in the CDR3. V was trimmed by 2 bases and J by 0 bases, leaving 11 bases between them. The germline gives CDR1 SGHVS, CDR2 FQNEAQ. CDR3 sequence reads: CASSLRALSSYEQYF. CDR3 bases: TGTGCCAGCAGCTTACGGGCTTTGAGCTCCTACGAGCAGTACTTC.

This clonotype occurred a few times. The chain has TRBV5-1 and TRBJ2-2, with D perhaps assigned TRBD1 or TRBD2 (5 bases each). The V gene's germline CDR1 is SGHRS and CDR2 YFSETQ. Trimming shortened V by 1 base and J by 6 bases, and 10 bases separated the two germline ends. The CDR3 spans 14 residues. As DNA, the CDR3 is TGCGCCAGCAGCTTGATGCAGGGACCCGGGGAGCTGTTTTTT. Its translation: CASSLMQGPGELFF. Full variable domain (rest looked up from reference TRBV5-1 and TRBJ2-2): KAGVTQTPRYLIKTRGQQVTLSCSPISGHRSVSWYQQTPGQGLQFLFEYFSETQRNKGNFPGRFSGRQFSNSRSEMNVSTLELGDSALYLCASSLMQGPGELFFGEGSRLTVL.

Comments on this clonotype: A read error is possible here, since a much larger clone lies one base away. This chain connects TRBV27 to TRBJ2-7; tentative D call: TRBD2 (5 bases). The CDR3 extends over 14 amino acids. From germline, CDR1 is MNHEY and CDR2 SMNVEV (reference sequence). DNA for the CDR3: TGTGCCGGCAGCCGGAGGATTGAGGCCTACGAGCAGTACTTC. This encodes CAGSRRIEAYEQYF.

This clonotype was seen ten or more times. V is TRBV28 and J is TRBJ2-7; weak D call: TRBD2 (6 bases). V shed 1 base and J shed 2 bases, with 12 bases lying between them. CDR1 MDHEN and CDR2 SYDVKM come from the germline V gene. The CDR3 is 15 residues long. CDR3 protein: CASSLSSGRAYEQYF. In nucleotides, the CDR3 is TGTGCCAGCAGTTTATCCAGCGGGCGGGCCTACGAGCAGTACTTC.

Remarks on this clonotype: A read error is possible here, since a much larger clone lies one base away. This rearrangement joins TRBV2 to TRBJ1-2; 8 bases fit TRBD1. The germline CDR1 and CDR2 sequences are SNHLY and FYNNEI. The V gene end was trimmed by 6 bases and the J gene end by 8 bases; junction bases not matched to a gene: 11. This CDR3 is 14 amino acids long. The CDR3 bases are TGTGCCAGCAGACCGGGACAGGACTCAGAGGGCTACACCTTC. The encoded protein is CASRPGQDSEGYTF.

The table lists this clonotype with many counts. The chain employs TRBV7-9 and TRBJ2-7; 7 positions agree with TRBD1. V lost 4 bases and J lost 4; bases outside the gene matches: 7. The CDR3 contains 14 residues. CDR1 is SEHNR and CDR2 is FQNEAQ in the germline V gene (reference sequence). CDR3 protein: CASSSPDRSYEQYF. For the CDR3, the DNA is TGTGCCAGCAGCTCACCGGACAGGTCTTACGAGCAGTACTTC. Full variable domain (remainder filled in from reference TRBV7-9 and TRBJ2-7): DTGVSQNPRHKITKRGQNVTFRCDPISEHNRLYWYRQTLGQGPEFLTYFQNEAQLEKSRLLSDRFSAERPKGSFSTLEIQRTEQGDSAMYLCASSSPDRSYEQYFGPGTRLTVT.

This chain joins TRBV7-2 and TRBJ2-7; no clear D gene. Per the germline V gene, CDR1 is SGHTA and CDR2 is FQGNSA. The CDR3 consists of 14 residues. V was trimmed by 3 bases and J by 2 bases, leaving 11 bases between them. The CDR3 bases are TGTGCCAGCAGCTTCCGACCGGGCCCCTACGAGCAGTACTTC. It yields the protein CASSFRPGPYEQYF.

The sample holds a few counts of this clonotype. The V call is TRBV19, the J call TRBJ1-4, with D perhaps matching TRBD1 (5 bases). V lost 4 bases and J 4 bases, leaving 10 bases between the germline ends. Germline V CDR1 and CDR2: LNHDA, SQIVND (reference sequence). The CDR3 contains 14 residues. The CDR3 DNA reads as TGTGCCAGTAGTACTGCTGGGGGTAATGAAAAACTGTTTTTT. Its translation: CASSTAGGNEKLFF.

As concerns this clonotype: The junction differs from germline at one of its ends, possibly a read error. J is TRBJ2-7 and V is TRBV9; D gene unclear. This CDR3 is built from 12 residues. Germline loops: CDR1 SGDLS, CDR2 YYNGEE. For the CDR3, the DNA is TGTGCCGGCAGCGTAGGGTCCAACGAGCAGTACTTC. Translation gives CAGSVGSNEQYF.

To note about this clonotype: An end of the junction differs from the germline gene, which may be a read error. The chain employs TRBV9 and TRBJ2-7, with a tentative D call TRBD1 (6 bases). Germline V CDR1 and CDR2: SGDLS, YYNGEE. The CDR3 totals 14 residues. CDR3 DNA sequence: TGTGCCAGCAGTGTAGGGGGAGCGTCCCACGAGCAGTACTTC. Its protein product is CASSVGGASHEQYF.

This clonotype was detected only a few times. The chain carries TRBV5-1 and TRBJ1-1; possibly TRBD1 for D (6 bases). Germline values: CDR1 SGHRS, CDR2 YFSETQ. CDR3 size: 14 residues. V shed 4 bases and J shed 0 bases, with 10 bases lying between them. Written as DNA, the CDR3 is TGCGCCAGCAGCCGAGGACAGATGAACACTGAAGCTTTCTTT. Its translation: CASSRGQMNTEAFF.

This clonotype appeared many times. The rearrangement uses TRBV3-1 and TRBJ2-7; TRBD1 agrees at 10 bases. The germline gives CDR1 LGHDT, CDR2 YNNKEL (reference sequence). The J segment lost 1 base and the V segment lost 5 bases, leaving 5 bases of the junction unmatched. This CDR3 contains 15 residues. The CDR3 region is CASSSRDRGSYEQYF. In nucleotides, the CDR3 is TGTGCCAGCAGCTCCCGGGACAGGGGATCCTACGAGCAGTACTTC.